This is a list of T cell receptor beta chains from one sample in a study of cytotoxic CD8 clonotypes in ibrutinib-treated CLL. The protocol was immunoSEQ multiplex PCR, while the TCRdb copy is restricted to in-frame clones and leaves out a portion. The sample includes 300,000 to 400,000 clones, 67% of them seen just once. The sequencing here drew on PBMCs, taken after 36 months of ibrutinib treatment. Receptor source: a human donor with chronic lymphocytic leukemia. Each CDR3 is given with its conserved first and last residue. Each record gives: D gene, J gene, clone size, V gene, CDR3 DNA, CDR3 protein. A D gene is named only where the DNA matches it firmly. The listing skips clone size in some rows; elsewhere it reads once, few, many or a size class.

D gene: NA; J gene: TRBJ2-3; clone size: NA; V gene: TRBV10-3; CDR3 DNA: TGTGCCATCAGTGTCGACGCGGTAGATACGCAGTATTTT; CDR3 protein: CAISVDAVDTQYF
D gene: NA; J gene: TRBJ2-5; clone size: NA; V gene: TRBV4-1; CDR3 DNA: TGCGCCAGCAGCCAATCGGGGTTGGGGCAAGAGACCCAGTACTTC; CDR3 protein: CASSQSGLGQETQYF
D gene: TRBD1; J gene: TRBJ1-3; clone size: NA; V gene: TRBV9; CDR3 DNA: TGTGCCAGCAGCATCGACAGGGGGCTCCCAGGAAACACCATATATTTT; CDR3 protein: CASSIDRGLPGNTIYF
D gene: TRBD1; J gene: TRBJ1-1; clone size: NA; V gene: TRBV18; CDR3 DNA: TGTGCCAGCTCCGACAGGGCTTTGAACACTGAAGCTTTCTTT; CDR3 protein: CASSDRALNTEAFF
D gene: NA; J gene: TRBJ2-7; clone size: few; V gene: TRBV2; CDR3 DNA: TGTGCCAGCAAAGGGGGTTCGTTTTCCGAGCAGTACTTC; CDR3 protein: CASKGGSFSEQYF
D gene: NA; J gene: TRBJ2-2; clone size: NA; V gene: TRBV4-1; CDR3 DNA: TGCGCCAGCAGCCAGAGACCTACGAACACCGGGGAGCTGTTTTTT; CDR3 protein: CASSQRPTNTGELFF
D gene: NA; J gene: TRBJ2-7; clone size: NA; V gene: TRBV27; CDR3 DNA: TGTGCCAGCAGTCCCTTCGGACTTTCCTACGAGCAGTACTTC; CDR3 protein: CASSPFGLSYEQYF
D gene: NA; J gene: TRBJ1-2; clone size: many; V gene: TRBV5-6; CDR3 DNA: TGTGCCAGCAGCCCCGGACAGCCAGGCTATGGCTACACCTTC; CDR3 protein: CASSPGQPGYGYTF
D gene: TRBD1; J gene: TRBJ1-2; clone size: few; V gene: TRBV6-5; CDR3 DNA: TGTGCCAGCAGTTACGGGATAAGCAGGGGGCTTGTTGGCTACACCTTC; CDR3 protein: CASSYGISRGLVGYTF
D gene: TRBD2; J gene: TRBJ2-1; clone size: once; V gene: TRBV28; CDR3 DNA: TGTGCCAGCAAGACCTTTGCGGGAGGGCGTGGTGAGCAGTTCTTC; CDR3 protein: CASKTFAGGRGEQFF
D gene: NA; J gene: TRBJ2-3; clone size: few; V gene: TRBV4-1; CDR3 DNA: TGCGCCAGCAGCCAAGCCTATGGTCCCGAATTAGTTACAGCCCGGAGGGATACGCAGTATTTT; CDR3 protein: CASSQAYGPELVTARRDTQYF
D gene: NA; J gene: TRBJ1-4; clone size: once; V gene: TRBV7-9; CDR3 DNA: TGTGCCAGCAGCCCCATAGCGGGAAGTGGCGAAAAACTGTTTTTT; CDR3 protein: CASSPIAGSGEKLFF
D gene: NA; J gene: TRBJ1-4; clone size: NA; V gene: TRBV2; CDR3 DNA: TGTGCCAGCAGTGAGGTCAGGGTGGCCACTAATGAAAAACTGTTTTTT; CDR3 protein: CASSEVRVATNEKLFF
D gene: NA; J gene: TRBJ2-7; clone size: once; V gene: TRBV5-1; CDR3 DNA: TGCGCCAGCAGCTTGGGGGAGATCCCCTCCTACGAGCAGTACTTC; CDR3 protein: CASSLGEIPSYEQYF
D gene: NA; J gene: TRBJ2-6; clone size: NA; V gene: TRBV4-3; CDR3 DNA: TGCGCCAGCAGCCAAGCGTACGCGCCCTCTGGGGCCAACGTCCTGACTTTC; CDR3 protein: CASSQAYAPSGANVLTF
D gene: NA; J gene: TRBJ2-3; clone size: NA; V gene: TRBV7-2; CDR3 DNA: TGTGCCAGCAGCTTAGCGCCGGGGACCGATACGCAGTATTTT; CDR3 protein: CASSLAPGTDTQYF
D gene: NA; J gene: TRBJ2-1; clone size: few; V gene: TRBV7-2; CDR3 DNA: TGTGCCAGCAGCCAGGGGTCCTACAATGAGCAGTTCTTC; CDR3 protein: CASSQGSYNEQFF
D gene: NA; J gene: TRBJ2-7; clone size: NA; V gene: TRBV29-1; CDR3 DNA: TGCAGCGTTGAACGGGTCGGTTCCTACGAGCAGTACTTC; CDR3 protein: CSVERVGSYEQYF
D gene: NA; J gene: TRBJ1-5; clone size: NA; V gene: TRBV7-2; CDR3 DNA: TGTGCCAGCAGCCGAGGGAGCAATCAGCCCCAGCATTTT; CDR3 protein: CASSRGSNQPQHF
D gene: NA; J gene: TRBJ1-5; clone size: NA; V gene: TRBV28; CDR3 DNA: TGTGCCAGCAGACTCCAGGGGTTCGAGTTGGTTCAGCCCCAGCATTTT; CDR3 protein: CASRLQGFELVQPQHF
D gene: NA; J gene: TRBJ2-7; clone size: few; V gene: TRBV6-5; CDR3 DNA: TGTGCCAGCAGTTACTCGGGGGGGCAGTACTTC; CDR3 protein: CASSYSGGQYF
D gene: NA; J gene: TRBJ1-2; clone size: NA; V gene: TRBV6-5; CDR3 DNA: TGTGCCAGCAGCCGGGACACTAACTATGGCTACACCTTC; CDR3 protein: CASSRDTNYGYTF
D gene: TRBD2; J gene: TRBJ2-7; clone size: NA; V gene: TRBV6-5; CDR3 DNA: TGTGCCAGCAGTAGCGGGAGGAGTCTCTTCTACGAGCAGTACTTC; CDR3 protein: CASSSGRSLFYEQYF
D gene: NA; J gene: TRBJ1-2; clone size: once; V gene: TRBV5-6; CDR3 DNA: TGTGCCAGCAGCTTGGGGACCCTAAGCGTCAACTATGGCTACACCTTC; CDR3 protein: CASSLGTLSVNYGYTF
D gene: NA; J gene: TRBJ2-7; clone size: once; V gene: TRBV2; CDR3 DNA: TGTGCCGCTTCTCTCGGACAGCCGTACGCCGAGCAGTACTTC; CDR3 protein: CAASLGQPYAEQYF
D gene: NA; J gene: TRBJ1-1; clone size: NA; V gene: TRBV11-2; CDR3 DNA: TGTGCCAGCAGCTTAGGGGTAAACACTGAAGCTTTCTTT; CDR3 protein: CASSLGVNTEAFF
D gene: NA; J gene: TRBJ2-3; clone size: NA; V gene: TRBV20-1; CDR3 DNA: TGCAGTGCTAGTAGCGGTAGTACGCAGTATTTT; CDR3 protein: CSASSGSTQYF
D gene: TRBD1; J gene: TRBJ1-3; clone size: few; V gene: TRBV6-6; CDR3 DNA: TGTGCCAGCAGTTACTACCAGACAGGGAATGGAAACACCATATATTTT; CDR3 protein: CASSYYQTGNGNTIYF
D gene: NA; J gene: TRBJ2-7; clone size: NA; V gene: TRBV7-9; CDR3 DNA: TGTGCCAGCAGCTTTCAGGGCGGCTACAGTACCTACGAGCAGTACTTC; CDR3 protein: CASSFQGGYSTYEQYF
D gene: NA; J gene: TRBJ1-5; clone size: few; V gene: TRBV29-1; CDR3 DNA: TGCAGCGTCGCCACAGGACATAGCAATCAGCCCCAGCATTTT; CDR3 protein: CSVATGHSNQPQHF
D gene: TRBD1; J gene: TRBJ1-5; clone size: NA; V gene: TRBV5-6; CDR3 DNA: TGTGCCAGCAGCTTGGCAGCGGGACAGCTCAATCAGCCCCAGCATTTT; CDR3 protein: CASSLAAGQLNQPQHF
D gene: NA; J gene: TRBJ2-5; clone size: few; V gene: TRBV9; CDR3 DNA: TGTGCCAGCAGCGTAGGTGCCTCCCCACACCAAGAGACCCAGTACTTC; CDR3 protein: CASSVGASPHQETQYF
D gene: NA; J gene: TRBJ1-2; clone size: NA; V gene: TRBV28; CDR3 DNA: TGTGCCAGCCATTCAGGGCCCTATGGCTACACCTTC; CDR3 protein: CASHSGPYGYTF
D gene: TRBD2; J gene: TRBJ2-2; clone size: NA; V gene: TRBV13; CDR3 DNA: TGTGCCAGCAGCACCAGGGGACTAGCGGGCGGAGCCGGGGAGCTGTTTTTT; CDR3 protein: CASSTRGLAGGAGELFF
D gene: NA; J gene: TRBJ1-2; clone size: few; V gene: TRBV6-4; CDR3 DNA: TGTGCCTCCCCCGGGGGAGCTGGCTACACCTTC; CDR3 protein: CASPGGAGYTF
D gene: NA; J gene: TRBJ1-2; clone size: few; V gene: TRBV2; CDR3 DNA: TGTGCCAGCAGTGGTCGGCATGATGGCTACACCTTC; CDR3 protein: CASSGRHDGYTF
D gene: TRBD1; J gene: TRBJ1-2; clone size: NA; V gene: TRBV2; CDR3 DNA: TGTGCCAGCGACAGGGTTTTCAGATACACCTTC; CDR3 protein: CASDRVFRYTF
D gene: NA; J gene: TRBJ2-7; clone size: NA; V gene: TRBV5-4; CDR3 DNA: TGTGCCAGCAGCTCCCGGGGCTCCTACGAGCAGTACTTC; CDR3 protein: CASSSRGSYEQYF
D gene: TRBD2; J gene: TRBJ2-2; clone size: few; V gene: TRBV19; CDR3 DNA: TGTGCCAGCCTAGCGGGGTCCTACACCGGGGAGCTGTTTTTT; CDR3 protein: CASLAGSYTGELFF
D gene: NA; J gene: TRBJ2-5; clone size: NA; V gene: TRBV4-3; CDR3 DNA: TGCGCCAGCAGACCGTGGGTAGGCTCAGAGACCCAGTACTTC; CDR3 protein: CASRPWVGSETQYF
D gene: NA; J gene: TRBJ1-5; clone size: NA; V gene: TRBV19; CDR3 DNA: TGTGCCAGTAGTATTCTTCTTCAGGGGTATCAGCCCCAGCATTTT; CDR3 protein: CASSILLQGYQPQHF
D gene: TRBD2; J gene: TRBJ2-1; clone size: NA; V gene: TRBV7-9; CDR3 DNA: TGTGCCAGCAGCTTAGCGCGGGGACTAGCGACCAATGAGCAGTTCTTC; CDR3 protein: CASSLARGLATNEQFF
D gene: NA; J gene: TRBJ2-7; clone size: NA; V gene: TRBV16; CDR3 DNA: TGTGCCAGCAGCCAATACGACGGATTAAACTACGAGCAGTACTTC; CDR3 protein: CASSQYDGLNYEQYF
D gene: NA; J gene: TRBJ2-1; clone size: NA; V gene: TRBV7-6; CDR3 DNA: TGTGCCAGCAGCTACGACAGGGAGGGTGAGCAGTTCTTC; CDR3 protein: CASSYDREGEQFF
D gene: TRBD1; J gene: TRBJ1-2; clone size: few; V gene: TRBV6-1; CDR3 DNA: TGTGCCAGCAACCGGGACAGGGATTATGGCTACACCTTC; CDR3 protein: CASNRDRDYGYTF
D gene: TRBD1; J gene: TRBJ2-1; clone size: few; V gene: TRBV18; CDR3 DNA: TGTGCCAGCTCACGGGACAGGGAGTATGAGCAGTTCTTC; CDR3 protein: CASSRDREYEQFF
D gene: NA; J gene: TRBJ1-1; clone size: NA; V gene: TRBV6-1; CDR3 DNA: TGTGCCAGCAGTCCCGACAGGAACACTGGAGCTTTCTTT; CDR3 protein: CASSPDRNTGAFF
D gene: TRBD2; J gene: TRBJ2-7; clone size: NA; V gene: TRBV7-2; CDR3 DNA: TGTGCCAGCAACCCAGTTGGCGGGGGGGCCGGCGAGCAGTACTTC; CDR3 protein: CASNPVGGGAGEQYF
D gene: NA; J gene: TRBJ2-6; clone size: NA; V gene: TRBV27; CDR3 DNA: TGTGCCAGCAGTATCCGCCTTGGGGGGTCTGGGGCCAACGTCCTGACTTTC; CDR3 protein: CASSIRLGGSGANVLTF
D gene: NA; J gene: TRBJ1-1; clone size: NA; V gene: TRBV2; CDR3 DNA: TGTGCCAGCAGTCCACAGGGGAACACTGAAGCTTTCTTT; CDR3 protein: CASSPQGNTEAFF
D gene: TRBD1; J gene: TRBJ2-5; clone size: NA; V gene: TRBV15; CDR3 DNA: TGTGCCACCAGCAGAGAGGGGACAGAAGAGACCCAGTACTTC; CDR3 protein: CATSREGTEETQYF
D gene: TRBD1; J gene: TRBJ2-7; clone size: NA; V gene: TRBV2; CDR3 DNA: TGTGCCAGCCTTATTGGGACAGGGGTGACAAACTCCTACGAGCAGTACTTC; CDR3 protein: CASLIGTGVTNSYEQYF
D gene: NA; J gene: TRBJ1-2; clone size: NA; V gene: TRBV18; CDR3 DNA: TGTGCCAGCTCACCGACACAGGGCTACTATGGCTACACCTTC; CDR3 protein: CASSPTQGYYGYTF
D gene: TRBD1; J gene: TRBJ1-3; clone size: NA; V gene: TRBV7-8; CDR3 DNA: TGTGCCAGCAGCACGGGGGCAGGGGGCTCTGGAAACACCATATATTTT; CDR3 protein: CASSTGAGGSGNTIYF
D gene: TRBD1; J gene: TRBJ1-2; clone size: NA; V gene: TRBV7-8; CDR3 DNA: TGTGCCAGCAGCCCCAGTCCAGGGGGCGCAAGAATAAAGAACTATGGCTACACCTTC; CDR3 protein: CASSPSPGGARIKNYGYTF
D gene: TRBD2; J gene: TRBJ2-3; clone size: NA; V gene: TRBV9; CDR3 DNA: TGTGCCAGCAGCGTAGGATCCGGGGGAGGGCCCGGAGATACGCAGTATTTT; CDR3 protein: CASSVGSGGGPGDTQYF
D gene: TRBD1; J gene: TRBJ2-7; clone size: few; V gene: TRBV25-1; CDR3 DNA: TGTGCCAGCAGTTGGGGACAGGGGCGCTACGAGCAGTACTTC; CDR3 protein: CASSWGQGRYEQYF